This T cell receptor (beta chain) was obtained from a study of blood T cells in healthy people across ages. A second PCR of roughly 7 to 11 cycles used a sample-barcoded 5' primer and a J-beta primer mix. MiXCR, run by TCRdb on the 5' RACE reads, gives a single entry per CDR3 protein. Of about 1.1 million distinct CDR3 sequences listed, 30% to 40% are singletons. The CDR3 length is 16 residues. Per germline, CDR1 SGHDN and CDR2 FVKESK. V was clipped by 4 bases and J by 0 bases; unmatched bases: 6. The chain employs TRBV14 and TRBJ1-1, with 9 positions matching TRBD1. The TCR originated in a man between 18 and 29 years old in good health. The sequencing input was blood. CDR3 DNA sequence: TGTGCCAGCAGCCCCGGGACAGGGTACATGAACACTGAAGCTTTCTTT. It yields the protein CASSPGTGYMNTEAFF. Filled out from reference TRBV14 and TRBJ1-1, the complete variable domain reads EAGVTQFPSHSVIEKGQTVTLRCDPISGHDNLYWYRRVMGKEIKFLLHFVKESKQDESGMPNNRFLAERTGGTYSTLKVQPAELEDSGVYFCASSPGTGYMNTEAFFGQGTRLTVV.